This passage covers 6 T cell receptor beta chains from one sample sequenced in a study of blood T cell repertoires in COVID-19 (TCRdb year 2020). Receptor libraries were prepared by the immunoSEQ multiplex PCR assay. Entries here come from immuneACCESS through TCRdb and include only in-frame sequences with V and J called. Some clones fail to appear in such tables; in the studies checked, an unresolved V gene covers under half of the shortfall, and the cause of the remainder is unknown. This sample is represented by some 77,000 clones; about 82% of them were singletons. In total, the top ten clones hold under 2% of the sample. The sequenced sample was peripheral blood. The receptors here all came from a woman aged 55-69 years with acute or convalescent COVID-19.

The chain employs TRBV7-6 and TRBJ2-2, with D perhaps matching TRBD2 (5 bases). Trimming took 5 bases from V and 0 from J, leaving 10 bases between them. The CDR3 loop spans 15 amino acids. CDR1 is SGHVS and CDR2 is FNYEAQ in the germline V gene. The CDR3 here is CASSQRGTNTGELFF. The DNA of the CDR3 is TGTGCCAGCAGCCAAAGAGGGACGAACACCGGGGAGCTGTTTTTT. Supplemented by reference TRBV7-6 and TRBJ2-2, the full variable domain reads GAGVSQSPRYKVTKRGQDVALRCDPISGHVSLYWYRQALGQGPEFLTYFNYEAQQDKSGLPNDRFSAERPEGSISTLTIQRTEQRDSAMYRCASSQRGTNTGELFFGEGSRLTVL.

The rearrangement uses TRBV11-1 and TRBJ1-3; TRBD1 might be the D (6 bases). Deletions cut 3 bases from V and 4 bases from J, with 10 bases between. CDR3 length equals 14 residues. Germline loops: CDR1 SGHAT, CDR2 FQDESV (reference sequence). The CDR3 reads CASSFAGDGNTIYF. For the CDR3, the DNA is TGTGCCAGCAGCTTCGCAGGGGACGGAAACACCATATATTTT.

As DNA, the CDR3 is TGCGCCAGCAGCTTCGGAGGGGCAGGGAGCGGCACTGAAGCTTTCTTT. It specifies CASSFGGAGSGTEAFF. The chain carries TRBV5-1 and TRBJ1-1; TRBD1 might be the D (5 bases). The CDR3 is 16 amino acids. With 2 bases removed from V and 4 bases from J, the gap between germline ends came to 18 bases. CDR1 is SGHRS and CDR2 is YFSETQ in the germline V gene. The complete variable domain, with remaining parts taken from reference TRBV5-1 and TRBJ1-1, reads KAGVTQTPRYLIKTRGQQVTLSCSPISGHRSVSWYQQTPGQGLQFLFEYFSETQRNKGNFPGRFSGRQFSNSRSEMNVSTLELGDSALYLCASSFGGAGSGTEAFFGQGTRLTVV.

This chain connects TRBV12-3 or TRBV12-4 to TRBJ1-5, with D unclear. Trimming removed 3 bases from V and 6 bases from J, with 9 bases in between. CDR3 length equals 13 residues. DNA for the CDR3: TGTGCCAGCAGTTTCGGAGGTTTTCAGCCCCAGCATTTT. Translated: CASSFGGFQPQHF.

This clone showed up just a few times. The chain recombines TRBV19 with TRBJ1-2, with D unresolved. Germline V CDR1 and CDR2: LNHDA, SQIVND (reference sequence). This CDR3 comprises 15 residues. The V gene lost 10 bases and the J gene lost 3 bases, with 21 bases spanning the gap. CDR3 sequence (DNA): TGTGCCACCCATTACGGAGGATCCTCCGACTATGGCTACACCTTC. Translating gives CATHYGGSSDYGYTF.

The chain carries TRBV28 and TRBJ2-4, with D maybe TRBD1 (8 bases). The V end lost 2 bases, the J end lost 7 bases, and 12 bases lay between the germline ends. Germline assignment: CDR1 MDHEN and CDR2 SYDVKM. The CDR3 sequence is 14 residues long. CDR3 sequence: CASSLGQGGNIQYF. The CDR3, as DNA: TGTGCCAGCAGTTTAGGACAGGGAGGGAACATTCAGTACTTC. The full variable domain, rest sourced from reference TRBV28 and TRBJ2-4, is DVKVTQSSRYLVKRTGEKVFLECVQDMDHENMFWYRQDPGLGLRLIYFSYDVKMKEKGDIPEGYSVSREKKERFSLILESASTNQTSMYLCASSLGQGGNIQYFGAGTRLSVL.